These 5 T cell receptor beta chains were all obtained from the same sample, sequenced in a study of blood T cell repertoires in COVID-19. This table comes from immunoSEQ multiplex PCR, and its TCRdb copy is limited to in-frame clones, with some not included. The table lists fewer than 50,000 clones, roughly 80% of them singletons. Specimen: peripheral blood. The receptor source for this set is a human donor in a cohort sampled during active COVID-19.

This chain joins TRBV7-9 and TRBJ2-3; no clear D. The germline V gene encodes CDR1 SEHNR and CDR2 FQNEAQ (reference sequence). V was clipped by 5 bases and J by 2 bases, with 8 bases between them. The CDR3 is made up of 13 amino acids. CDR3 DNA: TGTGCCAGCAGCCGCGGATCCACAGATACGCAGTATTTT. It specifies CASSRGSTDTQYF.

The rearrangement links TRBV27 to TRBJ1-4; TRBD1 is a possible D gene (5 bases). The V end lost 5 bases, the J end lost 0 bases, and 10 bases lay between the germline ends. CDR1 is MNHEY and CDR2 is SMNVEV in the germline V gene (reference sequence). The CDR3 length is 15 residues. The CDR3 loop is CASSPTVATNEKLFF. CDR3 nucleotide sequence: TGTGCCAGCAGTCCGACAGTTGCAACTAATGAAAAACTGTTTTTT.

CDR3 nucleotide sequence: TGTGCCAGCAGCAACAGGGTAGCCTACGAGCAGTACTTC. Translating gives CASSNRVAYEQYF. This chain uses TRBV5-5 with TRBJ2-7; possible D gene TRBD1, 6 bases. This CDR3 region has 13 residues. The V end was cut by 4 bases, the J end by 2 bases, with 10 bases between. Germline V gives CDR1 SGHKS, CDR2 YYEKEE (reference sequence).

V is TRBV9 and J is TRBJ1-6; tentatively, D is TRBD1 (5 bases). Germline V gene lookup returns CDR1 SGDLS and CDR2 YYNGEE. The length of the CDR3 is 13 residues. Deletions cut 2 bases from V and 7 bases from J, with 7 bases between. The CDR3 sequence is CASSVGGNSPLHF. The CDR3 nucleotides read TGTGCCAGCAGCGTGGGGGGGAATTCACCCCTCCACTTT.

The chain uses TRBV28 and TRBJ2-5, with D possibly matching TRBD2 (6 bases). CDR3 size: 15 residues. V lost 2 bases to trimming and J lost 2 bases, with 12 bases between them. Per germline, CDR1 MDHEN and CDR2 SYDVKM. CDR3 loop: CASSLEAGYQETQYF. The CDR3, as DNA: TGTGCCAGCAGTTTAGAGGCGGGGTATCAAGAGACCCAGTACTTC.